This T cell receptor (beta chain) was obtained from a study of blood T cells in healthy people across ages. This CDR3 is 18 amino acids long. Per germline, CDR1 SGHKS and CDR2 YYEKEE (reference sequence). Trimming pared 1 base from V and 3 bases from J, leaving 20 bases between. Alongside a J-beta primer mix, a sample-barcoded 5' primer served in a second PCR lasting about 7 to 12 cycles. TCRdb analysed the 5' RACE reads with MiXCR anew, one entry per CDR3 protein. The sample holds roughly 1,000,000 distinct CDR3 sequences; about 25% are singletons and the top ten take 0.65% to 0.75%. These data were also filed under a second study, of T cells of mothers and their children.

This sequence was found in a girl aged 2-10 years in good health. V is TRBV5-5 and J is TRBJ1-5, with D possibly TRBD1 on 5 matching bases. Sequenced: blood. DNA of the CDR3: TGTGCCAGCAGCTTGAAAGGGGTTCGGCGTCCCATCAATCAGCCCCAGCATTTT. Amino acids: CASSLKGVRRPINQPQHF.